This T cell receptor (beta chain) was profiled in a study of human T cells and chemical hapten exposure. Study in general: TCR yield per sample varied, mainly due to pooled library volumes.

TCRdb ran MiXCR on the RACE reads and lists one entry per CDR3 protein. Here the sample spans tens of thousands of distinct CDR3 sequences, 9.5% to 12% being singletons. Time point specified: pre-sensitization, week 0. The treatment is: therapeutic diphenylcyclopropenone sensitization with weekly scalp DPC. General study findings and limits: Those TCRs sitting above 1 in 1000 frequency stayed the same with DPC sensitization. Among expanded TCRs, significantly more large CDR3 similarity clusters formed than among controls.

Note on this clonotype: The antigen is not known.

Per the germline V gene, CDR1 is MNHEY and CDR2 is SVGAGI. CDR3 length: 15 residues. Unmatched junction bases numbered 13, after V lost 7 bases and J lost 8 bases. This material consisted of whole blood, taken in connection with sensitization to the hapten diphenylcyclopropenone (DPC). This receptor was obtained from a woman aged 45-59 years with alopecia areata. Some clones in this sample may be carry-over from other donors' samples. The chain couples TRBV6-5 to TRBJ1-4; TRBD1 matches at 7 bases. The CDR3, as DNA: TGTGCCAGCAATTCCCTTCCCCAACAGGGGGAAAAACTGTTTTTT. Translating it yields CASNSLPQQGEKLFF.